This TCR beta chain comes out of a study of CD8+CD57+ T cells in acquired aplastic anemia. Turning to the study itself: Sorted CD4+ plus CD8+ cells gave DNA averaging roughly 3.2 ug. As sequenced from healthy donors, CD4+ cells averaged around 11 million reads. General study results and limits: Overlap between patients and controls comprised roughly 28 CD8+ CDR3 sequences.

With respect to this clonotype: Its antigen is not identified. The conserved closing phenylalanine or tryptophan is absent in this CDR3, likely reflecting a read error. The DNA is left out, because the CDR3 cannot be placed on it with certainty; the CDR3 is given as TCRdb lists it.

Genomic DNA, the template, was used for profiling of the TCR beta VDJ and CDR3. TCRdb reprocessed the reads with MiXCR, giving one entry per CDR3 protein. The sample contains around 190,000 distinct CDR3 sequences, roughly 57% of which appear only once. Per germline, CDR1 SGHKS and CDR2 YYEKEE (reference sequence). The CDR3 contains 8 residues when both ends are counted. The receptor's source is a human donor in good health. Sequenced material: sorted CD4+, CD8+, or CD8+CD57+ T cells (not recorded which) from PBMCs. This rearrangement joins TRBV5-5 to TRBJ2-3. This CDR3 is CASSLDWS.